This TCR beta chain was retrieved from a study of cytomegalovirus exposure and HLA in healthy donors. Points from the study as a whole: For TCR beta chains, V- and J-gene trimming was later linked to a missense DCLRE1C variant. The study recorded about 150 TCR beta chains that were cytomegalovirus-associated.

In the case of this clone: Antigen unknown.

The CDR3 sequence is 14 residues long. Germline CDR1 is SNHLY and CDR2 is FYNNEI. V lost 1 base and J lost 9; bases outside the gene matches: 6. The primer mix had 60 Vbeta and 13 Jbeta primers. Produced via immunoSEQ multiplex PCR; TCRdb's table is partial and in-frame only. There are a few hundred thousand clones in the sample; more than 60% occur only once, and about 0.2% lies in the top ten. This TCR was recovered from a girl aged 2-9 years in good health and CMV-seronegative. V usage is TRBV2 and J usage is TRBJ1-2, with TRBD1 matching over 9 bases. The source material was PBMCs. The CDR3 DNA reads TGTGCCAGCAGTGAAGGATCAGGACAGGGGAGCTACACCTTC. Its translation: CASSEGSGQGSYTF.